This TCR beta chain came from a study of CD8+ T cells in alopecia areata. Whole-study findings and limits: Especially in alopecia totalis/universalis, lesional scalp showed greater clonality than normal scalp did. Mice showed clearer TCR sharing than patients did, a gap that was possibly HLA-related.

cDNA prepared by RNA extraction and subsequent reverse transcription served as the template for sequencing. Sequenced by immunoSEQ multiplex PCR; TCRdb stores in-frame clones only, minus some. The sample has some 150,000 clones, about 66% seen once. As for this clone: Its antigen is unidentified.

Trimming cost V 6 bases and J 5 bases, with 22 bases left between them. The CDR3 is 16 residues long. From PBMCs, CD4+ and CD8+ T cells were sorted. This sequence was found in a human donor with alopecia areata. Sample: CD8+ T cells sorted from blood, taken at week 0. The chain is built from TRBV23-1 and TRBJ2-5; D is possibly TRBD2 (6 bases). TRBV23-1 is assigned to the ORF class and has an uncertain function. The CDR3 sequence: CASSLKGSRGKETQYF. Here the CDR3 DNA reads TGCGCCAGCAGCCTCAAAGGGTCACGGGGGAAGGAGACCCAGTACTTC.